This T cell receptor (beta chain) was recorded in a study of liver allograft versus peripheral blood T cells. For the study at large: What was compared were the T cell receptor repertoires in transplanted livers and those in the peripheral blood of recipients.

Study-wide findings and caveats: It was reported that the T cell receptor repertoires found inside liver allografts differed from those that were detected in peripheral blood.

TCRdb independently ran MiXCR on the reads; one entry per CDR3 protein. The sample comprises roughly 9,000 distinct CDR3 sequences, around 15% of which are singletons, and 1.5% to 2% rests with the top ten. This clonotype was counted between two and nine times. Its specificity is not known. The receptor comes from a human patient who had a liver transplant. The graft donor may account for some of the T cells.

CDR3 sequence (DNA): TGCAGTGCTAGGGTTAGGGGCACTGAAGCTTTCTTT. This sequence encodes CSARVRGTEAFF. The chain is built from TRBV20-1 and TRBJ1-1; TRBD1 is a possible D gene (5 bases). V was cut by 3 bases and J by 4 bases, with 9 bases left in between. This CDR3 region has 12 residues. Per germline, CDR1 DFQATT and CDR2 SNEGSKA (reference sequence).